The following is a T cell receptor beta chain sequence with its context. The sample belongs to a study of blood T cell repertoires in COVID-19. Profiling relied on immunoSEQ multiplex PCR, and the TCRdb table lists in-frame clones only, not all of them. The sample includes over 30,000 clones, 90% of them seen just once. Germline V gene sequence: CDR1 LGHNA, CDR2 YNFKEQ. After removal of 0 bases from V and 2 bases from J, the junction contained 7 bases not matched to a gene. The CDR3 runs 18 residues. This chain connects TRBV4-2 to TRBJ2-5; 12 bases are a match to TRBD2. The receptor's source is a man aged 70 or older with acute or convalescent COVID-19. Sequenced input: peripheral blood. CDR3 protein: CASSQDNLAGGLQETQYF. The CDR3 region has the DNA TGTGCCAGCAGCCAAGATAACCTAGCGGGAGGGCTGCAAGAGACCCAGTACTTC.